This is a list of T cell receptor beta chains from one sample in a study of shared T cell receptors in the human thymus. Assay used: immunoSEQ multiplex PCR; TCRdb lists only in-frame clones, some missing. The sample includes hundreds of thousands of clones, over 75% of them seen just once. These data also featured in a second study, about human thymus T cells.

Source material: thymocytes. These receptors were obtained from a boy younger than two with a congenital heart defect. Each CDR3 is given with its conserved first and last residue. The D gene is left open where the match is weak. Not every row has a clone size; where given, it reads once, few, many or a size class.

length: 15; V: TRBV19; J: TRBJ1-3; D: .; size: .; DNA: TGTGCCAGTACCCCGGGTAGGAAGACTGGAAACACCATATATTTT; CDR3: CASTPGRKTGNTIYF
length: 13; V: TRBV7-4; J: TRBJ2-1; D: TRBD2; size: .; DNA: TGTGCCAGCAGCCCCTCGGGGGGTCATGAGCAGTTCTTC; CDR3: CASSPSGGHEQFF
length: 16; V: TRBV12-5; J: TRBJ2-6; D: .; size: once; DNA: TGTGCCCTGGGGGCAGGGGTGAATGGCGGGGCCAACGTCCTGACTTTC; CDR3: CALGAGVNGGANVLTF
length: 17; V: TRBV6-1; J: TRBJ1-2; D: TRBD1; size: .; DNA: TGTGCCAGCAGTGCCTTGTTTTGGGACAGGAGTAACTATGGCTACACCTTC; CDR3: CASSALFWDRSNYGYTF
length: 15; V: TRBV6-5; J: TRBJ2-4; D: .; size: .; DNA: TGTGCCAGCCGTACGGGGAAGGAGGGCAAAAACATTCAGTACTTC; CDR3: CASRTGKEGKNIQYF
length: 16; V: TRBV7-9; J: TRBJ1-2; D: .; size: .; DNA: TGTGCCAGCAGCTTAGTGCTCGGACACTATAACTATGGCTACACCTTC; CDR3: CASSLVLGHYNYGYTF
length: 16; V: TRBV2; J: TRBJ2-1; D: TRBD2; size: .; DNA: TGTGCCAGCTCTGTATATAGCGGGATGAGCTACAATGAGCAGTTCTTC; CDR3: CASSVYSGMSYNEQFF
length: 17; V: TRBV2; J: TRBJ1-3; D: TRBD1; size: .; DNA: TGTGCCAGCAGTACGATCAGTCGACAGGGCTCTGGAAACACCATATATTTT; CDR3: CASSTISRQGSGNTIYF
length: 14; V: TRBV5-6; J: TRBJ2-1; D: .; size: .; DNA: TGTGCCAGCAGCTTGGTCGACTCGCTAAATGAGCAGTTCTTC; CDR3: CASSLVDSLNEQFF
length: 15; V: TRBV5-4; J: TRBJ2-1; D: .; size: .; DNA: TGTGCCAGCAGCTTGGAGACTTCGACCTACAATGAGCAGTTCTTC; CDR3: CASSLETSTYNEQFF
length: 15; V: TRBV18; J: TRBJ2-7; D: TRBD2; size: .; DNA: TGTGCCAGCTCACGAACTAGCGGGCCATCCTACGAGCAGTACTTC; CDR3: CASSRTSGPSYEQYF
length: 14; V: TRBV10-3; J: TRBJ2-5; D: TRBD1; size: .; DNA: TGTGCCATCGGAACGGGACAGGGGTCAGAGACCCAGTACTTC; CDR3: CAIGTGQGSETQYF
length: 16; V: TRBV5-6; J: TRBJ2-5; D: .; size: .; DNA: TGTGCCAGCAGCTTGTTTAGTATGAGGGTCCAAGAGACCCAGTACTTC; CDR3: CASSLFSMRVQETQYF
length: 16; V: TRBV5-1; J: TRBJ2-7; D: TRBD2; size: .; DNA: TGCGCCAGCAGCTTGGTTTCTAGCGGGAGTGGGTACGAGCAGTACTTC; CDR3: CASSLVSSGSGYEQYF
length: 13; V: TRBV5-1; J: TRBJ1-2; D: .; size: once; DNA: TGCGCCAGCAGCAAGGACGGGGTCTATGGCTACACCTTC; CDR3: CASSKDGVYGYTF
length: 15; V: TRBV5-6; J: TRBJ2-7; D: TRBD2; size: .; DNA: TGTGCCAGCAGCCGCCGGGGGGGGATGGTGTACGAGCAGTACTTC; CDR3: CASSRRGGMVYEQYF
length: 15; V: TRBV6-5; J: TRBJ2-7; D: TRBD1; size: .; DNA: TGTGCCAGCAGAAACAGGGGGGCAAGCTCCTACGAGCAGTACTTC; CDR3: CASRNRGASSYEQYF
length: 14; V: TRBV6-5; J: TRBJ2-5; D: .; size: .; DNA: TGTGCCAGCAGTTACTCGAGACTAACGGAGACCCAGTACTTC; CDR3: CASSYSRLTETQYF